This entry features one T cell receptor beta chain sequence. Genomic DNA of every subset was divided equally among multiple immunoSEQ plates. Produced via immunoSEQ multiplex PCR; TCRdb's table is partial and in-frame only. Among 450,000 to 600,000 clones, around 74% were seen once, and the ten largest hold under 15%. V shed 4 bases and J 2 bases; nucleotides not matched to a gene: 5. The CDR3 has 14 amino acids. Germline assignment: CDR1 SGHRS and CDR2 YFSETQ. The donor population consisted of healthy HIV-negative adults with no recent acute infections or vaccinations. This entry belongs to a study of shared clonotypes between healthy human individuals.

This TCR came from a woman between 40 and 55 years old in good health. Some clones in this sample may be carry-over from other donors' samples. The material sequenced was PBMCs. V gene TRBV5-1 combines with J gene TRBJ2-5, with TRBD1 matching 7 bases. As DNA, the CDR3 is TGCGCCAGCAGCCCCGGGACAGTTCAAGAGACCCAGTACTTC. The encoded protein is CASSPGTVQETQYF.